This TCR beta chain was captured in a study of CD8 T cells in ankylosing spondylitis. Germline V gives CDR1 LGHNA, CDR2 YSLEER. Trimming took 2 bases from V and 0 from J, leaving 13 bases between them. This CDR3 is built from 16 residues. Study conclusions and caveats: The clones that were linked to disease were reported to be significantly enriched in matched synovial fluid samples from ankylosing spondylitis patients. Several highly homologous variants made up a TCR beta motif, and this motif appeared characteristic of ankylosing spondylitis blood.

This clonotype has only a few counts. Its antigen is unknown. Quantitative 5'-RACE with molecular barcodes produced the TCR beta libraries. TCRdb ran MiXCR on the 5' RACE reads and lists one entry per CDR3 protein. The profile covers 300,000 to 350,000 distinct CDR3 sequences, with about 20% appearing a single time and around 3.2% taken by the ten largest. This receptor was taken from a female donor with ankylosing spondylitis or in good health (not recorded which). The rearrangement joins TRBV4-3 to TRBJ1-1; no reliable D call. Sequenced material: blood, either unsorted or a sorted T cell fraction (not recorded which). This CDR3 is CASSQHLDALNTEAFF. DNA for the CDR3: TGCGCCAGCAGCCAACATTTGGACGCACTGAACACTGAAGCTTTCTTT.